Listed here is a single TCR beta chain. The source of the sample is a study of blood T cell repertoires in COVID-19. Study-level information: Samples of COVID-19 (acute and convalescent) were obtained from the United States, Italy and Spain.

Participants spanned ages about 18 to 100 years and resided in over 20 US areas. Trimming took off 3 bases at V and 2 bases at J, with 9 bases between the two ends. Germline loops: CDR1 SEHNR, CDR2 FQNEAQ (reference sequence). The CDR3 is 14 amino acids. Produced via immunoSEQ multiplex PCR; TCRdb's table is partial and in-frame only. The sample includes 120,000 to 150,000 clones, 87% of them seen just once. The rearrangement uses TRBV7-9 and TRBJ2-3; a weak D match, TRBD2 (6 bases). Sequencing used PBMCs or T cells enriched from blood (not recorded which). This sequence was found in a woman in her forties who had been exposed to COVID-19. For the CDR3, the DNA is TGTGCCAGCAGCTTGGGCGGGACCACAGATACGCAGTATTTT. Translation gives CASSLGGTTDTQYF.